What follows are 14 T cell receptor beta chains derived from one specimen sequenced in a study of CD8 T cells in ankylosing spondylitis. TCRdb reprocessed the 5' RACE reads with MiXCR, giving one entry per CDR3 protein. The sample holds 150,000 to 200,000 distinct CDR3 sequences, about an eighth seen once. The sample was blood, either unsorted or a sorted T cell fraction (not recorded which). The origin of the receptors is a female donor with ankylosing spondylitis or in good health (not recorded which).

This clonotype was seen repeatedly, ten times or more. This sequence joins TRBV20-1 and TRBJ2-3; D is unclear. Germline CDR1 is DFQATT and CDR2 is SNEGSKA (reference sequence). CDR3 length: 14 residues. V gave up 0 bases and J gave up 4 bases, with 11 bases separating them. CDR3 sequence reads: CSARDGMTPDTQYF. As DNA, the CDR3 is TGCAGTGCTAGAGATGGAATGACTCCAGATACGCAGTATTTT.

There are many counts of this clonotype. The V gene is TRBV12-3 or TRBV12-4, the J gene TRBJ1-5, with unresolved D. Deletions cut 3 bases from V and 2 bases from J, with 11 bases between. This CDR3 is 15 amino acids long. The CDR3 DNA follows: TGTGCCAGCAGTTTGGAGGGTATAGGCAATCAGCCCCAGCATTTT. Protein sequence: CASSLEGIGNQPQHF.

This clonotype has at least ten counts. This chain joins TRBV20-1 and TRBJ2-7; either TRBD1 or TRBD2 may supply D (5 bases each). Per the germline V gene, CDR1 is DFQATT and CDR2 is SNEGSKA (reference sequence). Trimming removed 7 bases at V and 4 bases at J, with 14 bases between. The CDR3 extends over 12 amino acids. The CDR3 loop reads CSVRGTAYEQYF. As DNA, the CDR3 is TGCAGTGTAAGAGGGACCGCGTACGAGCAGTACTTC.

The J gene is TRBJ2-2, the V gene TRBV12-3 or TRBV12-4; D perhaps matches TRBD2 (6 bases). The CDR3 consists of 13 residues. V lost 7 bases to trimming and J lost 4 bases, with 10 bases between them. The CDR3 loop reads CASTTSSTGELFF. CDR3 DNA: TGTGCCAGCACAACTAGCAGCACCGGGGAGCTGTTTTTT.

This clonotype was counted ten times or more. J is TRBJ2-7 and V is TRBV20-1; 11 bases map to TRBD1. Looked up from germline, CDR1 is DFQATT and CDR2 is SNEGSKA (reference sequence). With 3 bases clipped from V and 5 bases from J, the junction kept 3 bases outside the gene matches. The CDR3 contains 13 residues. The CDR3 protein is CSARGQGDHEQYF. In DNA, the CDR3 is TGCAGTGCTAGGGGACAGGGGGACCACGAGCAGTACTTC.

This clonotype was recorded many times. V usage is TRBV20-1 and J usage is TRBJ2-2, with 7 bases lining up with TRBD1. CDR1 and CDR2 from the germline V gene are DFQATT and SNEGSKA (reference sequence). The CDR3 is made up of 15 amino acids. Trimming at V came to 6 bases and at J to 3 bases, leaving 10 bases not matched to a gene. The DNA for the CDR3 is TGCAGTGCCAGGGTAGGGGGCCAGGACACCGGGGAGCTGTTTTTT. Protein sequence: CSARVGGQDTGELFF.

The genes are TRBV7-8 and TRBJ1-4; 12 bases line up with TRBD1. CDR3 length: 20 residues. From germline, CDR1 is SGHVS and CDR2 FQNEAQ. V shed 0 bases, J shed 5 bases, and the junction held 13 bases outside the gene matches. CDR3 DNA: TGTGCCAGCAGCTTAGCCCCGACGGGGGACAGGGGGCGGGTAAATGAAAAACTGTTTTTT. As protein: CASSLAPTGDRGRVNEKLFF.

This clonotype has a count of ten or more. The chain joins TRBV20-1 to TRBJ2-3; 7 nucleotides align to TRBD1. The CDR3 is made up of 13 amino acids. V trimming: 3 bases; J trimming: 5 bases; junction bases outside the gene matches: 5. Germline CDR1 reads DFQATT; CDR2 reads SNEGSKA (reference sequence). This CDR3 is CSARNTGVDTQYF. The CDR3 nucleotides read TGCAGTGCTAGGAACACAGGGGTAGATACGCAGTATTTT.

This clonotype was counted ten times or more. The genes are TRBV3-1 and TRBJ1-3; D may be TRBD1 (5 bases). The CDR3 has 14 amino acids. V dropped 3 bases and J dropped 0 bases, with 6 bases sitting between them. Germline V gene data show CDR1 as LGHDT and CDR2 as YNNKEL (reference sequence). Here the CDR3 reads CASSQQGSGNTIYF. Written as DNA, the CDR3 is TGTGCCAGCAGCCAGCAGGGCTCTGGAAACACCATATATTTT. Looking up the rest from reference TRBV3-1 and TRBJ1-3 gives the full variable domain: DTAVSQTPKYLVTQMGNDKSIKCEQNLGHDTMYWYKQDSKKFLKIMFSYNNKELIINETVPNRFSPKSPDKAHLNLHINSLELGDSAVYFCASSQQGSGNTIYFGEGSWLTVV.

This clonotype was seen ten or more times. In DNA form, the CDR3 reads TGCAGTGGTTTTTCGGGAGGGATGCAAGAGACCCAGTACTTC. This sequence encodes CSGFSGGMQETQYF. The V call is TRBV20-1, the J call TRBJ2-5; 8 nucleotides line up with TRBD2. Per the germline V gene, CDR1 is DFQATT and CDR2 is SNEGSKA (reference sequence). The junction had 9 bases not matched to a gene; V was cut back by 7 bases and J by 2 bases. This CDR3 is 14 amino acids long.

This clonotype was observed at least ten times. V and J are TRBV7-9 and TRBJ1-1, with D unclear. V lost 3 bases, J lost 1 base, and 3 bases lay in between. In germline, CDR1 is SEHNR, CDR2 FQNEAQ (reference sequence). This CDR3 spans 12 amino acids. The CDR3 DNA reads TGTGCCAGCAGCTTCCGGAACACTGAAGCTTTCTTT. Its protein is CASSFRNTEAFF.

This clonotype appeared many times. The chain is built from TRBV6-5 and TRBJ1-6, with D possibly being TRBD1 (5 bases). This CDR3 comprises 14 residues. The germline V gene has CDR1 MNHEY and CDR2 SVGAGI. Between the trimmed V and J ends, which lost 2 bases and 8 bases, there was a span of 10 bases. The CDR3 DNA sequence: TGTGCCAGCAGTTACCCGACAGCCGATTCACCCCTCCACTTT. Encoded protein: CASSYPTADSPLHF.

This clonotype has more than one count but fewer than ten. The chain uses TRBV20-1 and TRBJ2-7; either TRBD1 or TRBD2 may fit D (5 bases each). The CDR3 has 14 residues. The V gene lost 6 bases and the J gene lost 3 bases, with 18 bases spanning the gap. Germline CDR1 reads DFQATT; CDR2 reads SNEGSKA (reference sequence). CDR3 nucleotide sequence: TGCAGTGCCGTGGGGGTCACAGGAAGCTACGAGCAGTACTTC. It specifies CSAVGVTGSYEQYF.

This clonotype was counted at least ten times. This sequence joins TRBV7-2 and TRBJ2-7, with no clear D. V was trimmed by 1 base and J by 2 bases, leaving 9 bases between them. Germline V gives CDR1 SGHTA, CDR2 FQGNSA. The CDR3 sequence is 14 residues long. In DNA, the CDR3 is TGTGCCAGCAGCTTAGGATTGGGTCCCTACGAGCAGTACTTC. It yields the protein CASSLGLGPYEQYF.